This T cell receptor (beta chain) was recorded in a study of beta chain features in type 1 diabetes. Sequencing targeted expressed TCRB transcripts, as all isolated RNA had been reverse transcribed. Generated by immunoSEQ multiplex PCR, the TCRdb table keeps only in-frame clones and is missing some. Of 300,000 to 350,000 clones in the sample, 8% were seen once. This clone occurred a few times. V lost 6 bases to trimming and J lost 8 bases; unmatched junction nucleotides: 9. Germline V gives CDR1 ENHRY, CDR2 SYGVKD. This CDR3 has 16 residues. This chain joins TRBV10-3 and TRBJ2-1, with 14 bases identical to TRBD2. The clonotype was recovered from a woman between 18 and 30 years old in good health. The sample taken for sequencing was central memory CD4+ T cells from blood. The CDR3 DNA follows: TGTGCCATCAGGAGTGGGACTAGCGGGAGACCCCATGAGCAGTTCTTC. Translated: CAIRSGTSGRPHEQFF.